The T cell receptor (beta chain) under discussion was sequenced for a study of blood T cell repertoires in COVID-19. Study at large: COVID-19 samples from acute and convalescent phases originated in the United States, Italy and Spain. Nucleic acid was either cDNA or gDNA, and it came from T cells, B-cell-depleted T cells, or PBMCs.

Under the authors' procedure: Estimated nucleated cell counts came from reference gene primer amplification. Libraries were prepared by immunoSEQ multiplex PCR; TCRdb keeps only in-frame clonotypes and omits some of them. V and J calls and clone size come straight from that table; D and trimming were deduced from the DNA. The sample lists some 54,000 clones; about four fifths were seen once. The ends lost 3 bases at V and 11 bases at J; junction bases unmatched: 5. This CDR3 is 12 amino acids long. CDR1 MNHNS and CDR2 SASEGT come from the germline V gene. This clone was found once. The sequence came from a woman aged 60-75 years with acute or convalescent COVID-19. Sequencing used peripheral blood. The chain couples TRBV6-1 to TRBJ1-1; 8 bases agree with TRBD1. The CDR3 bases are TGTGCCAGCAGTGACAGGGGGCTCGGGGCTTTCTTT. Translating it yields CASSDRGLGAFF.